One and the same sample provided the 30 T cell receptor beta chains below, sequenced in a study of T cells in localized non-small cell lung cancer. Here immunoSEQ multiplex PCR was the method, and the copy in TCRdb shows in-frame clones only, minus some. The sample lists around 67,000 clones; roughly nine tenths were seen once. Material: peripheral blood, obtained before any cancer treatment. These receptors were obtained from a woman aged 40 to 75 with stage I lung adenocarcinoma.

This chain joins TRBV10-1 and TRBJ1-5; maybe TRBD1 (5 bases). This CDR3 is built from 13 residues. Per germline, CDR1 WNHNN and CDR2 SYGVQD (reference sequence). V was cut by 4 bases and J by 3 bases, with 7 bases left in between. CDR3 sequence reads: CASSAGPNQPQHF. In DNA, the CDR3 is TGCGCCAGCAGTGCGGGGCCCAATCAGCCCCAGCATTTT.

The chain recombines TRBV6-5 with TRBJ1-5; D perhaps matches TRBD1 (6 bases). The CDR3 is 14 residues long. CDR1 and CDR2 (germline): MNHEY, SVGAGI. V lost 2 bases to trimming and J lost 9 bases, with 14 bases between them. The DNA of the CDR3 is TGTGCCAGCAGTTACGGGCAGCTAGGGGGGCCCCAGCATTTT. It is translated as CASSYGQLGGPQHF.

This sequence joins TRBV7-9 and TRBJ1-2, with unresolved D. Germline V gene sequence: CDR1 SEHNR, CDR2 FQNEAQ (reference sequence). The CDR3 has 14 amino acids. V was shortened by 5 bases and J by 4 bases, with 14 bases between the two germline ends. CDR3 residues: CASSPGPPFYGYTF. CDR3 sequence (DNA): TGTGCCAGCAGCCCCGGACCCCCCTTCTATGGCTACACCTTC.

This chain connects TRBV29-1 to TRBJ1-2; the match to TRBD1 covers 11 bases. J gave up 5 bases and V 6 bases, and 2 bases lay outside the gene matches. The germline CDR1 and CDR2 sequences are SQVTM and ANQGSEA. The CDR3 sequence is 12 residues long. As DNA, the CDR3 is TGCAGCGTCGGGACAGGGGGTTATGGCTACACCTTC. It codes for CSVGTGGYGYTF.

This clone has a single count. V is TRBV6-5 and J is TRBJ2-2; D not resolved. The germline V and J ends were trimmed by 2 bases and 6 bases, with 16 bases remaining between them. This CDR3 has 16 amino acids. Per germline, CDR1 MNHEY and CDR2 SVGAGI. DNA of the CDR3: TGTGCCAGCAGTTACGGGCTGAGGCCCGTGTCCGGGGAGCTGTTTTTT. Residues: CASSYGLRPVSGELFF.

The J gene is TRBJ1-2, the V gene TRBV6-4; D gene unclear. CDR1 and CDR2 (germline): MRHNA, SNTAGT. This CDR3 is built from 14 residues. V shed 5 bases and J shed 4 bases, with 14 bases lying between them. The CDR3: CASSPAGRSYGYTF. In DNA form, the CDR3 reads TGTGCCAGCAGTCCAGCGGGAAGGAGCTATGGCTACACCTTC.

This clone occurred once. V usage is TRBV28 and J usage is TRBJ1-1; no firm D call. Germline CDR1 reads MDHEN; CDR2 reads SYDVKM. CDR3 length: 15 amino acids. Trimming pared 1 base from V and 2 bases from J, leaving 11 bases between. CDR3 DNA sequence: TGTGCCAGCAGTTTATCCCAGGACGGTAACACTGAAGCTTTCTTT. Translating gives CASSLSQDGNTEAFF.

The chain uses TRBV19 and TRBJ2-3, with a weak D call TRBD2 (5 bases). The V end lost 7 bases, the J end lost 2 bases, and 16 bases lay between the germline ends. In germline, CDR1 is LNHDA, CDR2 SQIVND (reference sequence). The CDR3 is 15 amino acids. The CDR3 region has the DNA TGTGCCAGTACCCAAGAGGGTCTACTCACAGATACGCAGTATTTT. It encodes CASTQEGLLTDTQYF.

The V and J genes are TRBV13 and TRBJ1-3; unclear D gene. The CDR3 spans 14 residues. Trimming stripped 5 bases from V and 0 bases from J, with 8 bases between. CDR1 PRHDT and CDR2 FYEKMQ come from the germline V gene (reference sequence). The CDR3 DNA sequence: TGTGCCAGCAGCGAACGGACCTCTGGAAACACCATATATTTT. It encodes CASSERTSGNTIYF.

The rearrangement joins TRBV5-1 to TRBJ1-1; no clear D gene. CDR1 SGHRS and CDR2 YFSETQ come from the germline V gene. The CDR3 has 15 amino acids. Trimming removed 0 bases at V and 0 bases at J, with 9 bases between. Here the CDR3 DNA reads TGCGCCAGCAGCTTGGTGCCCACATTGAACACTGAAGCTTTCTTT. Protein product: CASSLVPTLNTEAFF.

The chain is built from TRBV15 and TRBJ2-3, with TRBD2 identical over 7 bases. The CDR3 is 16 amino acids. The germline gives CDR1 LNHNV, CDR2 YYDKDF (reference sequence). The J segment lost 1 base and the V segment lost 3 bases, leaving 7 bases of the junction unmatched. CDR3 nucleotide sequence: TGTGCCACCAGCAGGGTGATTGGGGGGGGCACAGATACGCAGTATTTT. This translates into CATSRVIGGGTDTQYF. Looking up the rest from reference TRBV15 and TRBJ2-3 gives the full variable domain: DAMVIQNPRYQVTQFGKPVTLSCSQTLNHNVMYWYQQKSSQAPKLLFHYYDKDFNNEADTPDNFQSRRPNTSFCFLDIRSPGLGDTAMYLCATSRVIGGGTDTQYFGPGTRLTVL.

This clone has a single count. DNA for the CDR3: TGTGCCAGCAGCTTTCAGGCAGGGGAAAGCCCCCGCAATGAGCAGTTCTTC. Its protein product is CASSFQAGESPRNEQFF. The J gene is TRBJ2-1, the V gene TRBV7-6, with D possibly TRBD1 on 6 matching bases. V lost 3 bases and J lost 6, with 21 bases in between. The CDR3 extends over 17 amino acids. CDR1 and CDR2 from the germline V gene are SGHVS and FNYEAQ.

The V call is TRBV19, the J call TRBJ2-7; D may be TRBD2 (6 bases). Germline lookup yields CDR1 LNHDA and CDR2 SQIVND (reference sequence). The CDR3 is 12 amino acids. Trimming stripped 8 bases from V and 3 bases from J, with 11 bases between. DNA of the CDR3: TGTGCCAGTTCCGGGAGAAGCTACGAGCAGTACTTC. This gives the protein CASSGRSYEQYF. The full variable domain, in which reference TRBV19 and TRBJ2-7 provide the parts outside the CDR3, is DGGITQSPKYLFRKEGQNVTLSCEQNLNHDAMYWYRQDPGQGLRLIYYSQIVNDFQKGDIAEGYSVSREKKESFPLTVTSAQKNPTAFYLCASSGRSYEQYFGPGTRLTVT.

J is TRBJ2-3 and V is TRBV7-2; D ambiguous. Between the trimmed V and J ends, which lost 4 bases and 0 bases, there was a span of 11 bases. CDR1 is SGHTA, CDR2 FQGNSA, per germline. CDR3 length: 15 amino acids. In DNA form, the CDR3 reads TGTGCCAGCAGCTGGGGAATTTCGAGCACAGATACGCAGTATTTT. Residues: CASSWGISSTDTQYF.

This clone was counted between two and nine times. J is TRBJ2-1 and V is TRBV30, with 8 bases matching TRBD1. Trimming removed 2 bases from V and 5 bases from J; junction bases left unmatched: 17. Germline-derived CDR1 and CDR2 are GTSNPN and SVGIG (reference sequence). The CDR3 spans 18 residues. The CDR3 DNA sequence: TGTGCCTGGAGTAGGGTCAGGGGGCAGGGGGGTCGTCACAATGAGCAGTTCTTC. Its translation is CAWSRVRGQGGRHNEQFF.

The chain has TRBV9 and TRBJ1-5; tentative D call: TRBD1 (6 bases). The length of the CDR3 is 15 residues. Germline V lookup: CDR1 SGDLS, CDR2 YYNGEE. V lost 3 bases to trimming and J lost 2 bases, with 12 bases between them. CDR3 region: CASSEGGDGNQPQHF. CDR3 coding DNA: TGTGCCAGCAGCGAGGGGGGTGATGGCAATCAGCCCCAGCATTTT.

This clone was observed once. The chain joins TRBV7-9 to TRBJ1-5; D unresolved. The germline CDR1 and CDR2 sequences are SEHNR and FQNEAQ (reference sequence). The V gene lost 1 base and the J gene lost 7 bases, with 8 bases spanning the gap. The CDR3 contains 13 residues. For the CDR3, the DNA is TGTGCCAGCAGCTTAGAGTCAACACAGCCCCAGCATTTT. Translating gives CASSLESTQPQHF.

CDR3: CATISLNTEAFF. CDR3 bases: TGTGCCACTATTTCCTTGAACACTGAAGCTTTCTTT. The V gene is TRBV6-1, the J gene TRBJ1-1, with no clear D. V was clipped by 10 bases and J by 0 bases, with 9 bases between them. The germline CDR1 and CDR2 sequences are MNHNS and SASEGT. The CDR3 runs 12 residues.

J is TRBJ2-5 and V is TRBV27, with 12 bases matching TRBD2. Germline lookup yields CDR1 MNHEY and CDR2 SMNVEV (reference sequence). The CDR3 has 16 residues. The trim removed 6 bases at V and 0 bases at J, leaving 5 bases unmatched. The CDR3 loop reads CASSPGLAGYQETQYF. CDR3 nucleotides: TGTGCCAGCAGCCCCGGACTAGCGGGGTACCAAGAGACCCAGTACTTC.

The table lists this clone with a count of one. The CDR3 nucleotides read TGTGCCAGTAGTATAGGTGGGGCTGGGACTGAAGCTTTCTTT. This codes for CASSIGGAGTEAFF. This chain connects TRBV19 to TRBJ1-1; perhaps TRBD1 as D (5 bases). The CDR3 runs 14 residues. Trimming removed 1 base at V and 5 bases at J, with 11 bases between. Germline CDR1 LNHDA, CDR2 SQIVND (reference sequence).

This chain links TRBV6-1 with TRBJ2-1; 7 bases agree with TRBD1. Trimming removed 4 bases from V and 7 bases from J; junction bases left unmatched: 7. The CDR3 runs 14 residues. From germline, CDR1 is MNHNS and CDR2 SASEGT. The CDR3 spells CASSVRQGMNEQFF. CDR3 in DNA: TGTGCCAGCAGTGTAAGACAGGGCATGAATGAGCAGTTCTTC.

The CDR3 DNA sequence: TGTGCCATCAGTCACCCCGGGGGTAGCGGGAGCACAGATACGCAGTATTTT. Translation: CAISHPGGSGSTDTQYF. V gene TRBV10-3 combines with J gene TRBJ2-3, with 7 bases lining up with TRBD2. CDR1 ENHRY and CDR2 SYGVKD come from the germline V gene. The length of the CDR3 is 17 residues. Trimming removed 5 bases from V and 0 bases from J; junction bases left unmatched: 11.

The V call is TRBV6-1, the J call TRBJ2-6; D uncertain. Germline V gene data show CDR1 as MNHNS and CDR2 as SASEGT. The CDR3 runs to 13 residues. V gave up 9 bases and J gave up 0 bases, with 6 bases separating them. Here the CDR3 reads CASQTSGANVLTF. CDR3 in DNA: TGTGCCAGTCAAACCTCTGGGGCCAACGTCCTGACTTTC.

Here the CDR3 reads CASSLGSSGNTIYF. The CDR3 DNA reads as TGTGCCAGCAGCTTGGGCTCCTCTGGAAACACCATATATTTT. J is TRBJ1-3 and V is TRBV5-8; no clear D. CDR1 is SGHTS, CDR2 YDEGEE, per germline. This CDR3 is 14 amino acids long. Deletions cut 0 bases from V and 0 bases from J, with 4 bases between.

A few counts support this clone. The genes are TRBV5-1 and TRBJ1-2, with 9 bases matching TRBD1. V was pared by 0 bases and J by 6 bases, with 9 bases of the junction left unmatched. The CDR3 extends over 16 amino acids. Germline values: CDR1 SGHRS, CDR2 YFSETQ. The CDR3 DNA reads TGCGCCAGCAGCTTGGCGAGAATGGGACAGGGCGATGGCTACACCTTC. This translates into CASSLARMGQGDGYTF.

The V gene is TRBV27, the J gene TRBJ1-1; 7 bases are a match to TRBD1. CDR3 length equals 14 residues. V gave up 6 bases and J gave up 0 bases; unmatched junction bases: 4. Germline CDR1 is MNHEY and CDR2 is SMNVEV (reference sequence). CDR3 bases: TGTGCCAGCAGCTGGGACAGACTGAACACTGAAGCTTTCTTT. It specifies CASSWDRLNTEAFF.

The rearrangement links TRBV11-2 to TRBJ2-1; tentative D call: TRBD1 (6 bases). V was cut by 5 bases and J by 5 bases, with 13 bases left in between. This CDR3 is built from 14 residues. Germline CDR1 reads SGHAT; CDR2 reads FQNNGV. This chain's CDR3 is CASSRPQGHNEQFF. CDR3 sequence (DNA): TGTGCCAGCAGCCGGCCACAGGGTCACAATGAGCAGTTCTTC. Full variable domain (outside the CDR3, taken from reference TRBV11-2 and TRBJ2-1): EAGVAQSPRYKIIEKRQSVAFWCNPISGHATLYWYQQILGQGPKLLIQFQNNGVVDDSQLPKDRFSAERLKGVDSTLKIQPAKLEDSAVYLCASSRPQGHNEQFFGPGTRLTVL.

The chain's CDR3 is CASSWIDEGREQFF. Here the CDR3 DNA reads TGCGCCAGCAGTTGGATAGATGAAGGTAGGGAGCAGTTCTTC. The rearrangement uses TRBV5-1 and TRBJ2-1; no reliable D call. The germline V gene has CDR1 SGHRS and CDR2 YFSETQ. V was cut by 5 bases and J by 10 bases, with 19 bases left in between. The CDR3 runs to 14 residues.

The chain employs TRBV6-5 and TRBJ2-7, with TRBD2 identical over 7 bases. The CDR3 is 15 amino acids. V dropped 2 bases and J dropped 6; count of bases not matched to a gene: 10. Germline assignment: CDR1 MNHEY and CDR2 SVGAGI. CDR3 loop: CASSYQGEGRIEQYF. CDR3 DNA sequence: TGTGCCAGCAGTTACCAAGGGGAGGGCCGCATCGAGCAGTACTTC.

The chain is built from TRBV28 and TRBJ1-2, with 8 nucleotides matching TRBD1. Germline lookup yields CDR1 MDHEN and CDR2 SYDVKM. The CDR3 sequence is 13 residues long. Trimming removed 6 bases from V and 4 bases from J; junction bases left unmatched: 4. CDR3 protein: CASRTGQGYGYTF. CDR3 bases: TGTGCCAGCAGGACCGGACAGGGCTATGGCTACACCTTC.